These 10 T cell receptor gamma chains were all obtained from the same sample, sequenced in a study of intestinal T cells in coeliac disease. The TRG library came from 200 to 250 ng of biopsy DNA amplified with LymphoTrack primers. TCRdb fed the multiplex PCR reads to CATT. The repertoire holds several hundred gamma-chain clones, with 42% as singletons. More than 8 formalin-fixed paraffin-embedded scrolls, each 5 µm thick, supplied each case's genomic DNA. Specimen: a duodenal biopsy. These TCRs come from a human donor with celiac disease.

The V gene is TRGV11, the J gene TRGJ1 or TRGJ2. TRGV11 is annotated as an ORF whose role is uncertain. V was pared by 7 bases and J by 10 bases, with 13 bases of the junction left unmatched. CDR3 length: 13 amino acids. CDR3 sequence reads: CACWMSAGRKKLF. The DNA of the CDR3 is TGTGCCTGCTGGATGTCCGCCGGTCGAAAGAAACTCTTT.

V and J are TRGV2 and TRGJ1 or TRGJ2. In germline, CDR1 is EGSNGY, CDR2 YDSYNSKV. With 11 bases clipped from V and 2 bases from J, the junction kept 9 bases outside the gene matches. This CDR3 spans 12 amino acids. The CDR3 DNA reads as TGTGCCAACCTGGCCCATTATTATAAGAAACTCTTT. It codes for CANLAHYYKKLF.

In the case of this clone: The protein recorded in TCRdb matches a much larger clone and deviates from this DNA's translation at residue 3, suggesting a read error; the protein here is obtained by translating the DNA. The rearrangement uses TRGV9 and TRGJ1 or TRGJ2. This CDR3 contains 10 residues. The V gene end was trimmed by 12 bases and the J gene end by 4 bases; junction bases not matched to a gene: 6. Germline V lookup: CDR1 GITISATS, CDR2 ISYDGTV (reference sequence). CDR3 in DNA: TGTGCCCGTGGGTATTATAAGAAACTCTTT. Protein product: CARGYYKKLF.

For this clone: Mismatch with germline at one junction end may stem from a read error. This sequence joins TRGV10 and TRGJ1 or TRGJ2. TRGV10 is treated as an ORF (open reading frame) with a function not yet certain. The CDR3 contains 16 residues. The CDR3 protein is CTAWDIGGVFYYKKLF. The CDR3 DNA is TGTACTGCGTGGGATATTGGGGGAGTTTTTTATTATAAGAAACTCTTT.

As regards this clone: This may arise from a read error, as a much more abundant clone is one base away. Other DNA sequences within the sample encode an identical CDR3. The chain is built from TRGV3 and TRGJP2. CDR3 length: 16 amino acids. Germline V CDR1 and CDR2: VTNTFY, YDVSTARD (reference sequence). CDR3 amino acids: CATWDRRVFSDWIKTF. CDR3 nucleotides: TGTGCCACCTGGGACAGGCGGGTTTTTAGTGATTGGATTAAGACGTTT.

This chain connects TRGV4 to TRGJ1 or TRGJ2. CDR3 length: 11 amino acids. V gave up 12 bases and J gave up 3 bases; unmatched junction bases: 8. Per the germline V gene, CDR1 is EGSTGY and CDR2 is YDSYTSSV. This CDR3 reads CAFSAYYKKLF. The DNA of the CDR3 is TGTGCCTTTTCCGCTTATTATAAGAAACTCTTT.

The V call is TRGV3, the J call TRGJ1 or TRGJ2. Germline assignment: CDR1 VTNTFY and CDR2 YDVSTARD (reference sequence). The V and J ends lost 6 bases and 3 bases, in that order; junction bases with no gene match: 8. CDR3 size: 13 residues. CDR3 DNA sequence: TGTGCCACCTGGCACCAGTCTTATTATAAGAAACTCTTT. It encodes CATWHQSYYKKLF.

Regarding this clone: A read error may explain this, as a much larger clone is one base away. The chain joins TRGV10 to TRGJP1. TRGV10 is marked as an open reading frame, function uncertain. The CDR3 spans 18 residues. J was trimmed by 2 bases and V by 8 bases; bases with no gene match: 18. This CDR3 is CAAWGGPLFNTTGWFKIF. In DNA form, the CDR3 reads TGTGCTGCGTGGGGTGGCCCCCTTTTCAACACCACTGGTTGGTTCAAGATATTT.

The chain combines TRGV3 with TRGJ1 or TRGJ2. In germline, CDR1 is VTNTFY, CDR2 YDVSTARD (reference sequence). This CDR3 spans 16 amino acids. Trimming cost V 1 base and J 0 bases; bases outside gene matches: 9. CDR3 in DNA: TGTGCCACCTGGGACAGCCTCTCAAAGAATTATTATAAGAAACTCTTT. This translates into CATWDSLSKNYYKKLF.

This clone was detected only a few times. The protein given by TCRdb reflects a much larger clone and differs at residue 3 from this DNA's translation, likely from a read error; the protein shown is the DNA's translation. The CDR3 spells CATWDYIRRGGYKKLF. CDR3 nucleotides: TGTGCTACGTGGGATTATATAAGACGGGGAGGGTATAAGAAACTCTTT. The chain combines TRGV10 with TRGJ1 or TRGJ2. TRGV10 is identified as an open reading frame with a role that is uncertain. This CDR3 has 16 amino acids.